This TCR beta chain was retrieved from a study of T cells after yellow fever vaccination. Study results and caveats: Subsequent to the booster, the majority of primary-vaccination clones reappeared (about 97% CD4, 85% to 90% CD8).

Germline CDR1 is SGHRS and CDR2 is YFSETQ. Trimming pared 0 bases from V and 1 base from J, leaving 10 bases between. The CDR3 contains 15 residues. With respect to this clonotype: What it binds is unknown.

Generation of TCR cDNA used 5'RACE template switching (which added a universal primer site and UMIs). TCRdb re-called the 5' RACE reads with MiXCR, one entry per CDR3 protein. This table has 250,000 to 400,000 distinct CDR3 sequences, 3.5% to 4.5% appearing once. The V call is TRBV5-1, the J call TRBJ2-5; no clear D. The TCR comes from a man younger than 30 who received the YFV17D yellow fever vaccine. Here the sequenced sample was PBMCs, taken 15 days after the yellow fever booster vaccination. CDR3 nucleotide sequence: TGCGCCAGCAGCTTGGTCTGGGAACCCCAAGAGACCCAGTACTTC. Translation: CASSLVWEPQETQYF.